The 18 T cell receptor beta chains reported below all come from one sample, sequenced in a study of OX40 agonist ivuxolimab in advanced cancers. Some clones are missing from TCRdb's copy, which holds only in-frame ones; the method was immunoSEQ multiplex PCR. The sample holds some 50,000 clones, 84% seen once. Sequenced here: CD4+ or CD8+ T cells sorted from blood, sampled in a trial of the OX40 agonist ivuxolimab. The source of these receptors is an adult with an advanced solid tumor such as melanoma, head and neck, liver or kidney cancer.

The J gene is TRBJ1-2, the V gene TRBV9, with D tentatively TRBD1 (6 bases). Germline CDR1 SGDLS, CDR2 YYNGEE. The V gene lost 1 base and the J gene lost 6 bases, with 16 bases spanning the gap. The CDR3 is 15 residues long. The CDR3 here is CASSVRPIPGDGYTF. The CDR3 region has the DNA TGTGCCAGCAGCGTAAGGCCTATTCCAGGGGATGGCTACACCTTC.

This clone was detected a few times. The rearrangement links TRBV10-3 to TRBJ2-1; 7 nucleotides agree with TRBD1. Germline values: CDR1 ENHRY, CDR2 SYGVKD. With 2 bases clipped from V and 15 bases from J, the junction kept 4 bases outside the gene matches. The CDR3 consists of 11 residues. For the CDR3, the DNA is TGTGCCATCAGTGAGGGACAGGAAGGGTTCTTC. This sequence encodes CAISEGQEGFF.

The chain uses TRBV11-3 and TRBJ2-3, with D perhaps TRBD2 (6 bases). CDR3 length: 14 residues. The V and J ends lost 5 bases and 5 bases respectively, with 14 bases between them. Germline V CDR1 and CDR2: SGHNT, YENEEA. The CDR3 protein is CASSVSSVQDTQYF. The CDR3 DNA reads as TGTGCCAGCAGCGTCTCTAGCGTTCAAGATACGCAGTATTTT.

This clone was recorded only once. The chain uses TRBV7-9 and TRBJ2-2; a weak D match, TRBD2 (5 bases). The V and J ends lost 1 base and 6 bases respectively, with 9 bases between them. The CDR3 extends over 14 amino acids. CDR1 is SEHNR and CDR2 is FQNEAQ in the germline V gene (reference sequence). This CDR3 is CASSLVVAPGELFF. The CDR3 DNA sequence: TGTGCCAGCAGCTTAGTTGTAGCGCCCGGGGAGCTGTTTTTT. The variable domain in full, with the rest retrieved from reference TRBV7-9 and TRBJ2-2, is DTGVSQNPRHKITKRGQNVTFRCDPISEHNRLYWYRQTLGQGPEFLTYFQNEAQLEKSRLLSDRFSAERPKGSFSTLEIQRTEQGDSAMYLCASSLVVAPGELFFGEGSRLTVL.

The chain recombines TRBV5-4 with TRBJ2-7; 10 bases align to TRBD1. The V and J ends lost 4 bases and 7 bases, in that order; junction bases with no gene match: 8. The germline V gene encodes CDR1 SGHNT and CDR2 YYREEE (reference sequence). The length of the CDR3 is 14 residues. The CDR3, as DNA: TGTGCCAGCAGCACGGGACAGGGGTTGTGGGAGCAGTACTTC. Its translation is CASSTGQGLWEQYF.

This clone was seen a single time. The genes are TRBV18 and TRBJ2-1; D remains unclear. The CDR3 length is 12 residues. In germline, CDR1 is KGHSH, CDR2 LQKENI. Trimming stripped 2 bases from V and 2 bases from J, with 1 base between. The CDR3, as DNA: TGTGCCAGCTCACCAGCCTACAATGAGCAGTTCTTC. Encoded protein: CASSPAYNEQFF.

The rearrangement links TRBV2 to TRBJ1-4; 7 bases match TRBD1. The CDR3 runs 14 residues. Germline values: CDR1 SNHLY, CDR2 FYNNEI. V was clipped by 2 bases and J by 7 bases; unmatched bases: 4. The CDR3 DNA reads TGTGCCAGCAGTGAACAGGGGGTTGGTGAAAAACTGTTTTTT. Its protein product is CASSEQGVGEKLFF.

This chain links TRBV5-5 with TRBJ1-2, with 9 bases fitting TRBD1. CDR3 length: 17 amino acids. Germline V gene data show CDR1 as SGHKS and CDR2 as YYEKEE (reference sequence). V dropped 0 bases and J dropped 7; count of bases not matched to a gene: 13. CDR3 in amino acids: CASSLGPGIQGAAGYTF. As DNA, the CDR3 is TGTGCCAGCAGCTTGGGTCCGGGGATACAGGGGGCGGCTGGCTACACCTTC.

This clone was detected only a few times. This rearrangement joins TRBV6-1 to TRBJ1-1; D is perhaps TRBD1 (6 bases). V was trimmed by 4 bases and J by 5 bases, leaving 14 bases between them. The CDR3 covers 14 residues. CDR1 MNHNS and CDR2 SASEGT come from the germline V gene. CDR3 residues: CASSAREGGTEAFF. For the CDR3, the DNA is TGTGCCAGCAGTGCACGGGAGGGGGGAACTGAAGCTTTCTTT.

This chain joins TRBV6-1 and TRBJ1-6; D is ambiguous. V was clipped by 2 bases and J by 14 bases, with 10 bases between them. Looked up from germline, CDR1 is MNHNS and CDR2 is SASEGT. The CDR3 spans 12 residues. The CDR3 DNA reads as TGTGCCAGCAGTGAATCATCCCCCACCCTCCACTTT. Protein sequence: CASSESSPTLHF.

This chain uses TRBV2 with TRBJ1-5; TRBD1 is a possible D gene (5 bases). Trimming took off 10 bases at V and 2 bases at J, with 12 bases between the two ends. The CDR3 is 13 amino acids. Germline V gene sequence: CDR1 SNHLY, CDR2 FYNNEI. The CDR3 DNA follows: TGTGCCATAGGCGGGGGTCGCAATCAGCCCCAGCATTTT. Its protein product is CAIGGGRNQPQHF.

The chain recombines TRBV7-8 with TRBJ1-1; TRBD1 aligns across 8 bases. J gave up 6 bases and V 5 bases, and 14 bases lay outside the gene matches. The CDR3 consists of 16 residues. Germline-derived CDR1 and CDR2 are SGHVS and FQNEAQ. The CDR3 DNA is TGTGCCAGCAGCGCTGACAGGGGAGATCGTGTAGCTGAAGCTTTCTTT. Its translation: CASSADRGDRVAEAFF. Drawing the rest from reference TRBV7-8 and TRBJ1-1, the complete variable domain is GAGVSQSPRYKVAKRGQDVALRCDPISGHVSLFWYQQALGQGPEFLTYFQNEAQLDKSGLPSDRFFAERPEGSVSTLKIQRTQQEDSAVYLCASSADRGDRVAEAFFGQGTRLTVV.

CDR3 DNA: TGTGCCGTCGAGAGGGGGGGCTACTCCTACAATGAGCAGTTCTTC. Amino acids: CAVERGGYSYNEQFF. This chain connects TRBV6-1 to TRBJ2-1; a possible D gene is TRBD2 (7 bases). The V and J ends lost 11 bases and 0 bases respectively, with 17 bases between them. In germline, CDR1 is MNHNS, CDR2 SASEGT. CDR3 length: 15 residues.

The chain is built from TRBV19 and TRBJ1-1; D remains unclear. Looked up from germline, CDR1 is LNHDA and CDR2 is SQIVND (reference sequence). The CDR3 contains 13 residues. V gave up 8 bases and J gave up 1 base, with 11 bases separating them. CDR3 in DNA: TGTGCCAGTTGGCGAGGCGGGAACACTGAAGCTTTCTTT. It translates to CASWRGGNTEAFF. Complete variable domain (other parts from reference TRBV19 and TRBJ1-1): DGGITQSPKYLFRKEGQNVTLSCEQNLNHDAMYWYRQDPGQGLRLIYYSQIVNDFQKGDIAEGYSVSREKKESFPLTVTSAQKNPTAFYLCASWRGGNTEAFFGQGTRLTVV.

This chain links TRBV6-1 with TRBJ2-1; no clear D. Germline CDR1 is MNHNS and CDR2 is SASEGT. This CDR3 region has 13 residues. V lost 5 bases, J lost 4 bases, and 9 bases lay in between. The CDR3 here is CASSTYWYNEQFF. CDR3 coding DNA: TGTGCCAGCAGTACATACTGGTACAATGAGCAGTTCTTC.

The chain joins TRBV7-8 to TRBJ1-1; D gene unclear. The germline CDR1 and CDR2 sequences are SGHVS and FQNEAQ. Deletions cut 1 base from V and 4 bases from J, with 10 bases between. This CDR3 region has 14 residues. This chain's CDR3 is CASSLEGVRTEAFF. The CDR3 DNA follows: TGTGCCAGCAGCTTAGAAGGAGTTCGCACTGAAGCTTTCTTT.

CDR3 amino acids: CASSRQGGEYNEQFF. CDR3 bases: TGTGCCAGCAGTCGACAGGGGGGTGAGTACAATGAGCAGTTCTTC. The V gene is TRBV6-1, the J gene TRBJ2-1; TRBD1 aligns across 9 bases. The CDR3 extends over 15 amino acids. Germline V gives CDR1 MNHNS, CDR2 SASEGT. Germline trimming cut 5 bases from V and 4 bases from J; bases unmatched to any gene: 6.

This rearrangement joins TRBV4-1 to TRBJ2-7; D gene ambiguous. The CDR3 has 14 residues. CDR1 and CDR2 (germline): MGHRA, YSYEKL. The V and J ends lost 1 base and 0 bases respectively, with 7 bases between them. The CDR3 coding sequence is TGCGCCAGCAGCCAAGGAGGCAGCTCCTACGAGCAGTACTTC. Amino acids: CASSQGGSSYEQYF.